The 22 T cell receptor beta chains presented below share a single source sample, sequenced in a study of blood T cell repertoires in COVID-19 (TCRdb year 2020). Libraries were prepared through the immunoSEQ multiplex PCR assay. The table comes from immuneACCESS by way of TCRdb, which keeps in-frame sequences with V and J called. Part of the clones is missing from these tables; in studies checked, under half for an unresolved V gene and the rest for unknown reasons. Within this sample are 200,000 to 300,000 clones, with approximately 88% of them counted one time only. The ten biggest clones cover around 0.7% of the sample. The sample taken for sequencing was peripheral blood. The receptor set was obtained from a human donor in a cohort sampled during active COVID-19.

The V and J genes are TRBV6-5 and TRBJ1-1; unclear D gene. This CDR3 region has 12 residues. V lost 7 bases to trimming and J lost 11 bases, with 17 bases between them. CDR1 is MNHEY, CDR2 SVGAGI, per germline. DNA of the CDR3: TGTGCCAGCACCACGAGAGGGATGGGGGCTTTCTTT. Protein product: CASTTRGMGAFF.

This clone showed up just a few times. The gene calls are TRBV4-3 and TRBJ1-2; TRBD1 is a possible D gene (5 bases). Trimming left V 2 bases short and J 4 bases short, with 11 bases between. The germline V gene has CDR1 LGHNA and CDR2 YSLEER. The CDR3 runs 14 residues. CDR3 loop: CASSQTRAAYGYTF. The CDR3 bases are TGCGCCAGCAGCCAAACCAGGGCGGCCTATGGCTACACCTTC.

This chain connects TRBV3-1 (or the pseudogene TRBV3-2) to TRBJ1-2; D unresolved. The CDR3 runs 15 residues. Deletions cut 0 bases from V and 2 bases from J, with 10 bases between. Germline V gives CDR1 LGHDT, CDR2 YNNKEL (reference sequence). This chain's CDR3 is CASSQDTRANYGYTF. CDR3 in DNA: TGTGCCAGCAGCCAAGACACCAGAGCGAACTATGGCTACACCTTC.

V is TRBV7-6 and J is TRBJ1-6; D is uncertain. The germline gives CDR1 SGHVS, CDR2 FNYEAQ. This CDR3 contains 16 residues. The V gene lost 1 base and the J gene lost 7 bases, with 14 bases spanning the gap. The CDR3 nucleotides read TGTGCCAGCAGCTTAGGAGGGCGAGGGATCAATTCACCCCTCCACTTT. Protein sequence: CASSLGGRGINSPLHF.

V gene TRBV10-2 combines with J gene TRBJ1-1; D might be TRBD1 (5 bases). Germline loops: CDR1 WSHSY, CDR2 SAAADI. V was shortened by 6 bases and J by 1 base, with 24 bases between the two germline ends. The CDR3 spans 18 residues. This CDR3 is CASRRNKNQGEGNTEAFF. The CDR3, as DNA: TGCGCCAGCAGGCGTAACAAAAACCAAGGGGAGGGGAACACTGAAGCTTTCTTT.

V usage is TRBV28 and J usage is TRBJ1-3; 9 nucleotides agree with TRBD1. From germline, CDR1 is MDHEN and CDR2 SYDVKM. V shed 3 bases and J 4 bases; nucleotides not matched to a gene: 7. The CDR3 is 16 residues long. This CDR3 is CASSFGTGPAGNTIYF. CDR3 in DNA: TGTGCCAGCAGTTTTGGGACAGGGCCCGCAGGAAACACCATATATTTT.

The V call is TRBV27, the J call TRBJ2-7; D perhaps matches TRBD1 (6 bases). With 3 bases removed from V and 2 bases from J, the gap between germline ends came to 11 bases. This CDR3 is built from 14 residues. CDR1 is MNHEY and CDR2 is SMNVEV in the germline V gene (reference sequence). The CDR3 region is CASSLIRGPYEQYF. CDR3 sequence (DNA): TGTGCCAGCAGTTTGATCAGGGGCCCCTACGAGCAGTACTTC.

V gene TRBV6-2 or TRBV6-3 combines with J gene TRBJ2-7; D is unclear. V lost 6 bases to trimming and J lost 6 bases, with 9 bases between them. The germline V gene has CDR1 MNHEY and CDR2 SVGEGT. The CDR3 loop spans 11 amino acids. CDR3 sequence: CASSFRGEQYF. In nucleotides, the CDR3 is TGTGCCAGCAGCTTTAGAGGCGAGCAGTACTTC.

The V and J genes are TRBV5-1 and TRBJ1-1; TRBD1 matches 9 bases. The CDR3 runs 18 residues. Germline loops: CDR1 SGHRS, CDR2 YFSETQ. The V segment lost 3 bases and the J segment 1 base; nucleotides outside the gene matches: 13. The CDR3: CASSSRLWGQGTNTEAFF. The CDR3 nucleotides are TGCGCCAGCAGCTCGCGACTTTGGGGACAGGGAACGAACACTGAAGCTTTCTTT.

This CDR3 is CASSQDPPAGPQETQYF. Here the CDR3 DNA reads TGTGCCAGCAGCCAAGATCCGCCTGCGGGGCCTCAAGAGACCCAGTACTTC. The chain has TRBV3-1 (or the pseudogene TRBV3-2) and TRBJ2-5, with TRBD2 as a possible D gene (6 bases). The CDR3 spans 17 residues. Germline V lookup: CDR1 LGHDT, CDR2 YNNKEL (reference sequence). V lost 0 bases and J 2 bases, leaving 16 bases between the germline ends.

The chain combines TRBV30 with TRBJ1-5; 12 positions agree with TRBD1. V shed 1 base and J 3 bases; nucleotides not matched to a gene: 10. This CDR3 has 18 residues. Germline CDR1 is GTSNPN and CDR2 is SVGIG (reference sequence). The CDR3 region has the DNA TGTGCCTGGAGTGGCCGATTCGGGACAGGGGGCCTCAATCAGCCCCAGCATTTT. Protein sequence: CAWSGRFGTGGLNQPQHF.

Comments on this clone: Within the sample, other DNA sequences also encode this same CDR3. The genes are TRBV4-3 and TRBJ1-5, with a possible D match to TRBD1 (5 bases). CDR1 is LGHNA, CDR2 YSLEER, per germline. There are 15 residues in the CDR3. With 0 bases removed from V and 7 bases from J, the gap between germline ends came to 13 bases. CDR3 in amino acids: CASSQDFQGRQPQHF. The CDR3 nucleotides are TGCGCCAGCAGCCAAGATTTTCAGGGCCGCCAGCCCCAGCATTTT.

V is TRBV6-2 or TRBV6-3 and J is TRBJ2-7; D perhaps matches TRBD2 (5 bases). Trimming took off 3 bases at V and 5 bases at J, with 11 bases between the two ends. Germline CDR1 reads MNHEY; CDR2 reads SVGEGT. The CDR3 spans 13 residues. CDR3 in DNA: TGTGCCAGCAGTTATTCGGACTTCAACGAGCAGTACTTC. Amino acids: CASSYSDFNEQYF.

The chain recombines TRBV5-6 with TRBJ2-7; unclear D gene. The CDR3 sequence is 14 residues long. V was trimmed by 0 bases and J by 0 bases, leaving 7 bases between them. CDR1 SGHDT and CDR2 YYEEEE come from the germline V gene. The CDR3 loop reads CASSLASVSYEQYF. The CDR3 DNA reads as TGTGCCAGCAGCTTGGCCAGCGTCTCCTACGAGCAGTACTTC. Filled out from reference TRBV5-6 and TRBJ2-7, the complete variable domain reads DAGVTQSPTHLIKTRGQQVTLRCSPKSGHDTVSWYQQALGQGPQFIFQYYEEEERQRGNFPDRFSGHQFPNYSSELNVNALLLGDSALYLCASSLASVSYEQYFGPGTRLTVT.

The J gene is TRBJ1-1, the V gene TRBV4-3; a weak D match, TRBD1 (5 bases). This CDR3 has 14 amino acids. Germline-derived CDR1 and CDR2 are LGHNA and YSLEER. V lost 5 bases and J 3 bases, leaving 13 bases between the germline ends. CDR3 loop: CASSWGGRDTEAFF. CDR3 DNA: TGCGCCAGCAGCTGGGGGGGGAGAGACACTGAAGCTTTCTTT.

V gene TRBV5-1 combines with J gene TRBJ2-1, with 8 bases fitting TRBD1. The CDR3 covers 19 residues. Losses at the gene ends were 6 bases for V and 7 bases for J; bases not matched to a gene: 24. In germline, CDR1 is SGHRS, CDR2 YFSETQ. The CDR3 DNA follows: TGCGCCAGCACCTATAAGGACAGGGAGTTTCCCTCCCGATCGAATGAGCAGTTCTTC. The encoded protein is CASTYKDREFPSRSNEQFF. Filled out from reference TRBV5-1 and TRBJ2-1, the complete variable domain reads KAGVTQTPRYLIKTRGQQVTLSCSPISGHRSVSWYQQTPGQGLQFLFEYFSETQRNKGNFPGRFSGRQFSNSRSEMNVSTLELGDSALYLCASTYKDREFPSRSNEQFFGPGTRLTVL.

This chain links TRBV6-2 or TRBV6-3 with TRBJ2-7, with 11 bases matching TRBD2. Germline lookup yields CDR1 MNHEY and CDR2 SVGEGT. The CDR3 covers 14 residues. V lost 5 bases to trimming and J lost 5 bases; unmatched junction nucleotides: 5. CDR3 loop: CASSQGTSGDEQYF. In DNA form, the CDR3 reads TGTGCCAGCAGTCAGGGGACTAGCGGAGACGAGCAGTACTTC.

V gene TRBV7-2 combines with J gene TRBJ2-7; tentative D call: TRBD1 (6 bases). The CDR3 has 17 amino acids. The germline V and J ends were trimmed by 5 bases and 3 bases, with 23 bases remaining between them. Germline V gene lookup returns CDR1 SGHTA and CDR2 FQGNSA. CDR3 coding DNA: TGTGCCAGCAGCCCCCGATTCGGACAGACATCCTACTACGAGCAGTACTTC. Translating it yields CASSPRFGQTSYYEQYF.

This rearrangement joins TRBV12-1 to TRBJ1-1; TRBD1, the table's D call, lacks a check against the DNA. TRBV12-1 counts as a pseudogene. This CDR3 contains 16 residues. The CDR3 reads CASSWGTGVKDTEAFF. CDR3 nucleotides: TGTGCCAGCAGCTGGGGGACAGGGGTGAAGGACACTGAAGCTTTCTTT.

This clone showed up just once. The sample has other DNA sequences that encode this CDR3 too. The chain links TRBV7-2 to TRBJ2-2; 10 bases align to TRBD2. Per germline, CDR1 SGHTA and CDR2 FQGNSA. J was trimmed by 4 bases and V by 5 bases; bases with no gene match: 1. The CDR3 has 14 residues. The CDR3 region has the DNA TGTGCCAGCAGCCGGACTAGCGGCACCGGGGAGCTGTTTTTT. Its protein is CASSRTSGTGELFF.

V usage is TRBV6-5 and J usage is TRBJ1-2; possibly TRBD1 for D (5 bases). Looked up from germline, CDR1 is MNHEY and CDR2 is SVGAGI. V was clipped by 0 bases and J by 4 bases, with 9 bases between them. This CDR3 contains 14 residues. In DNA form, the CDR3 reads TGTGCCAGCAGTTACTCAGGGGCCGTCTATGGCTACACCTTC. It specifies CASSYSGAVYGYTF.

The J gene is TRBJ1-1, the V gene TRBV6-6; maybe TRBD1 (5 bases). Deletions cut 3 bases from V and 5 bases from J, with 13 bases between. This CDR3 has 14 residues. Germline-derived CDR1 and CDR2 are MNHNY and SVGAGI (reference sequence). This chain's CDR3 is CASSYRGGETEAFF. The CDR3 DNA reads as TGTGCCAGCAGTTATAGAGGAGGGGAGACTGAAGCTTTCTTT.